Listed below are T cell receptor beta chains from one sample, sequenced in a study of T cells in Graves' hyperthyroidism and ophthalmopathy. Each CDR3 protein is one row after TCRdb ran MiXCR on the multiplex PCR reads. The sample includes around 520,000 distinct CDR3 sequences, 13% to 15% of them seen just once. Sequenced: blood. The source is a woman aged 40 to 50 with Graves' hyperthyroidism. The CDR3 runs from the conserved cysteine through the conserved F or W. Each record gives: V gene, J gene, CDR3 protein.

v_call: TRBV28
j_call: TRBJ2-1
cdr3_aa: CASSRRDRGLSEQFF

v_call: TRBV7-2
j_call: TRBJ2-2
cdr3_aa: CASSRFGITNTGELFF

v_call: TRBV7-9
j_call: TRBJ2-7
cdr3_aa: CASSPLLAGESYEQYF

v_call: TRBV6-6
j_call: TRBJ1-4
cdr3_aa: CASSYFLQGANEKLFF

v_call: TRBV19
j_call: TRBJ1-5
cdr3_aa: CASSPISGRYGNQPQHF

v_call: TRBV5-1
j_call: TRBJ1-6
cdr3_aa: CASKGDRLNSPLHF

v_call: TRBV6-1
j_call: TRBJ2-2
cdr3_aa: CASSDTLPPTGELFF

v_call: TRBV30
j_call: TRBJ1-5
cdr3_aa: CAWSLAVNQPQHF

v_call: TRBV19
j_call: TRBJ2-7
cdr3_aa: CASSIVGGLSYEQYF

v_call: TRBV5-1
j_call: TRBJ1-1
cdr3_aa: CASSLRQGGMNTEAFF

v_call: TRBV6-1
j_call: TRBJ2-2
cdr3_aa: CASSARQGAAGELFF

v_call: TRBV12-3/TRBV12-4
j_call: TRBJ2-3
cdr3_aa: CASKQEGGEADTQYF

v_call: TRBV19
j_call: TRBJ1-1
cdr3_aa: CASSILGENTEAFF

v_call: TRBV24-1
j_call: TRBJ2-5
cdr3_aa: CATSDRRRGGRETQYF

v_call: TRBV7-2
j_call: TRBJ2-2
cdr3_aa: CASSSILLAGGPSGELFF

v_call: TRBV5-1
j_call: TRBJ2-6
cdr3_aa: CASSLAGTGISSGANVLTF

v_call: TRBV28
j_call: TRBJ1-6
cdr3_aa: CASTTTGTRGYNSPLHF

v_call: TRBV2
j_call: TRBJ1-1
cdr3_aa: CASSHRATEAFF

v_call: TRBV5-1
j_call: TRBJ2-2
cdr3_aa: CASSLSWGTGELFF

v_call: TRBV12-3/TRBV12-4
j_call: TRBJ1-5
cdr3_aa: CASSFLSTAFSNQPQHF

v_call: TRBV2
j_call: TRBJ2-5
cdr3_aa: CASREREAYQETQYF

v_call: TRBV28
j_call: TRBJ2-1
cdr3_aa: CASGISGSYNEQFF

v_call: TRBV10-1
j_call: TRBJ1-1
cdr3_aa: CASSGNHPPTEALF

v_call: TRBV2
j_call: TRBJ1-6
cdr3_aa: CASSGMSTGSNSPLHF

v_call: TRBV5-1
j_call: TRBJ2-3
cdr3_aa: CASSLDGRGADTQYF

v_call: TRBV7-9
j_call: TRBJ1-1
cdr3_aa: CASSSDMDTEAFF

v_call: TRBV20-1
j_call: TRBJ2-1
cdr3_aa: CSARLRDWDNEQFF

v_call: TRBV5-1
j_call: TRBJ2-7
cdr3_aa: CASSLREAHSYEQYF

v_call: TRBV11-2
j_call: TRBJ2-2
cdr3_aa: CASSRFDTGELFF

v_call: TRBV11-3
j_call: TRBJ2-1
cdr3_aa: CASSLLGLERGRLGDEQLF

v_call: TRBV28
j_call: TRBJ2-5
cdr3_aa: CASSAPGGPETQYF

v_call: TRBV19
j_call: TRBJ2-7
cdr3_aa: CASSSGAGGEQYF

v_call: TRBV11-2
j_call: TRBJ1-2
cdr3_aa: CASSLAGVVGGYTF

v_call: TRBV28
j_call: TRBJ2-6
cdr3_aa: CASSWTISGANVLTF

v_call: TRBV28
j_call: TRBJ2-2
cdr3_aa: CASSPTGTSGSTGELFF

v_call: TRBV7-9
j_call: TRBJ1-1
cdr3_aa: CASSLVDPTHPEAFF

v_call: TRBV6-1
j_call: TRBJ2-3
cdr3_aa: CASGPPGADTQYF

v_call: TRBV4-1
j_call: TRBJ2-1
cdr3_aa: CASSQGRTSGNNEQFF

v_call: TRBV2
j_call: TRBJ1-3
cdr3_aa: CASSVTGDPGNTIYF

v_call: TRBV11-2
j_call: TRBJ2-7
cdr3_aa: CASSLVGDTFSYEQYF

v_call: TRBV9
j_call: TRBJ2-5
cdr3_aa: CASSVAGVEETQYF

v_call: TRBV4-1
j_call: TRBJ2-7
cdr3_aa: CASSQDMGGPTYEQYF

v_call: TRBV5-8
j_call: TRBJ1-2
cdr3_aa: CASSLPGAGNGYTF

v_call: TRBV7-9
j_call: TRBJ2-1
cdr3_aa: CASSSAGRSNEQFF

v_call: TRBV2
j_call: TRBJ2-3
cdr3_aa: CASAREGTSTDTQYF

v_call: TRBV2
j_call: TRBJ2-5
cdr3_aa: CASSGVAGKQETQYF

v_call: TRBV30
j_call: TRBJ2-7
cdr3_aa: CAWSMGRVSYEQYF

v_call: TRBV3-1
j_call: TRBJ1-1
cdr3_aa: CASSQGGVTEAFF

v_call: TRBV20-1
j_call: TRBJ1-3
cdr3_aa: CSARVSPGNTIYF

v_call: TRBV28
j_call: TRBJ2-7
cdr3_aa: CASSSGTGLREQYF

v_call: TRBV5-1
j_call: TRBJ1-1
cdr3_aa: CASSLMGQLNEAFF

v_call: TRBV3-1
j_call: TRBJ2-1
cdr3_aa: CASSPGTGHEFF

v_call: TRBV6-1
j_call: TRBJ2-7
cdr3_aa: CASSEAATGFFYEQYF

v_call: TRBV27
j_call: TRBJ2-3
cdr3_aa: CASSLWETDTQYF

v_call: TRBV2
j_call: TRBJ2-4
cdr3_aa: CASTPGNIQYF

v_call: TRBV24-1
j_call: TRBJ2-1
cdr3_aa: CATSEPTERNEQFF

v_call: TRBV7-9
j_call: TRBJ2-7
cdr3_aa: CASQGTATYEQYF

v_call: TRBV19
j_call: TRBJ2-7
cdr3_aa: CASALAGGSYEQYF

v_call: TRBV20-1
j_call: TRBJ2-2
cdr3_aa: CSARGTTSGRANTGELFF

v_call: TRBV6-1
j_call: TRBJ1-3
cdr3_aa: CASSFGVPNSGNTIYF